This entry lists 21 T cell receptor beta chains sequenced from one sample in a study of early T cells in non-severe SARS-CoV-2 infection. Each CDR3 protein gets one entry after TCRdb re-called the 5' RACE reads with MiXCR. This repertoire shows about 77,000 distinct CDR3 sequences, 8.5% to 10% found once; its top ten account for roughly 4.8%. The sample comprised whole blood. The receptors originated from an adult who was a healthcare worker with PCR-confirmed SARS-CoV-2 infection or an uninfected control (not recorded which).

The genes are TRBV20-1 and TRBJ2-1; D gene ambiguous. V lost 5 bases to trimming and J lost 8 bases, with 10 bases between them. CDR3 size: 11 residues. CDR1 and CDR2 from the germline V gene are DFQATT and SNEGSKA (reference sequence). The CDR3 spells CSARPLDEQFF. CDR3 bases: TGCAGTGCTCGACCTCTCGATGAGCAGTTCTTC.

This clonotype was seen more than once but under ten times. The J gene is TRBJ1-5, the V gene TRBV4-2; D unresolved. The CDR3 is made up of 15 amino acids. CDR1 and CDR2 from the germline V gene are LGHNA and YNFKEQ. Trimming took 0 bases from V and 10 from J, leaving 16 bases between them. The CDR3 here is CASSQDLQPARPQHF. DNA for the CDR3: TGTGCCAGCAGCCAAGATCTACAGCCTGCGCGACCCCAGCATTTT.

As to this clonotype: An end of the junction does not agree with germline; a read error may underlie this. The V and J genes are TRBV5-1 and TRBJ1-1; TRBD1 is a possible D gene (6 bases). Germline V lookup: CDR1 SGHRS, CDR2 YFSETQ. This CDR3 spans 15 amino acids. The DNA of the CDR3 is TGCGCCAGCAGCTTAGCACTTACAGGGAACGCTGAAGCTTTCTTT. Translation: CASSLALTGNAEAFF.

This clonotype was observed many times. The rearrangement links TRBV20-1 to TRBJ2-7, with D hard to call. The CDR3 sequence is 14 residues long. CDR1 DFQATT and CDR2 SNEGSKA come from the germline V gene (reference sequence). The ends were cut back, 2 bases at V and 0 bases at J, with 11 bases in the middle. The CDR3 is CSARNLADSYEQYF. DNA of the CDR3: TGCAGTGCTAGAAACCTTGCTGACTCCTACGAGCAGTACTTC.

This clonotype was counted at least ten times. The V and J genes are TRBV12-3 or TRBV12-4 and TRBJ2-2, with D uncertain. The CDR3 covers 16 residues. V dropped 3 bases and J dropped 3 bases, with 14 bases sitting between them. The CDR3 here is CASSFRARFYTGELFF. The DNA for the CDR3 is TGTGCCAGCAGTTTTAGGGCTCGGTTTTACACCGGGGAGCTGTTTTTT.

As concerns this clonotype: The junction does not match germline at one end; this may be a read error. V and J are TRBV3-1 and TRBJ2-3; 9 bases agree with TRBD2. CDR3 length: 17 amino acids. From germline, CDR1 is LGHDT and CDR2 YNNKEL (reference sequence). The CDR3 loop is CAGSQRLGSGSPDTQYF. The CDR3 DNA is TGTGCCGGCAGCCAACGGCTTGGTAGCGGGAGCCCAGATACGCAGTATTTT.

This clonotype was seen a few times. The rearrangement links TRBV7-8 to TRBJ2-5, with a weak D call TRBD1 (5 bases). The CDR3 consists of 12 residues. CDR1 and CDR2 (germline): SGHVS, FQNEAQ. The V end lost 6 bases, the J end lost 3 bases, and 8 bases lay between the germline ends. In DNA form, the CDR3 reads TGTGCCAGCAGACAGGTGGAAGAGACCCAGTACTTC. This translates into CASRQVEETQYF.

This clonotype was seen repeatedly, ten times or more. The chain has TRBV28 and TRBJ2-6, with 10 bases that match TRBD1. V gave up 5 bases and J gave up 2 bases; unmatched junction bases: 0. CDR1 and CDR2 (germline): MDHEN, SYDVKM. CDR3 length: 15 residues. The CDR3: CASSGTGAGANVLTF. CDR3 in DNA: TGTGCCAGCAGTGGGACAGGGGCTGGGGCCAACGTCCTGACTTTC. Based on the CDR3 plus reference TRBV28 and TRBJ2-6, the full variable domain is DVKVTQSSRYLVKRTGEKVFLECVQDMDHENMFWYRQDPGLGLRLIYFSYDVKMKEKGDIPEGYSVSREKKERFSLILESASTNQTSMYLCASSGTGAGANVLTFGAGSRLTVL.

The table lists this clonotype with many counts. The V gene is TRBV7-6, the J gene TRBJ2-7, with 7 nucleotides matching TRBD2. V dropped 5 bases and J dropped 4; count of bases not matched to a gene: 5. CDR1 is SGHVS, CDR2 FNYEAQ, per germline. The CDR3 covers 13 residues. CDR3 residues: CASSPGSGYEQYF. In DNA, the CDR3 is TGTGCCAGCAGCCCGGGTAGCGGGTACGAGCAGTACTTC.

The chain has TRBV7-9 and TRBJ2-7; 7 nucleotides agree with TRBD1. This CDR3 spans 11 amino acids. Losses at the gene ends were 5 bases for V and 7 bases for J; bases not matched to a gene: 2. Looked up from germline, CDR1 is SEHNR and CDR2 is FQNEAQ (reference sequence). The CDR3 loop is CASSGRGEQYF. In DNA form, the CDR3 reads TGTGCCAGCAGCGGCAGGGGGGAGCAGTACTTC.

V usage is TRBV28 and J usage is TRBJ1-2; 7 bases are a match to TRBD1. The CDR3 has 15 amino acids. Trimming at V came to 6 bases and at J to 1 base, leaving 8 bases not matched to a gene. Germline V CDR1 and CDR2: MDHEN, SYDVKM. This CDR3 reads CASRTGPGVNYGYTF. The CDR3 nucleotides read TGTGCCAGCAGGACAGGGCCAGGGGTTAACTATGGCTACACCTTC.

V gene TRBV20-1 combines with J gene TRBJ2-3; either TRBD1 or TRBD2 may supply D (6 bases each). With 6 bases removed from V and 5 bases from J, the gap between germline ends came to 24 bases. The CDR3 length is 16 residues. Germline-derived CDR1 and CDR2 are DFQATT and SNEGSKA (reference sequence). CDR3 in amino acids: CSAGGGRDPLIDTQYF. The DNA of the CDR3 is TGCAGTGCCGGAGGGGGAAGGGACCCTCTCATAGATACGCAGTATTTT.

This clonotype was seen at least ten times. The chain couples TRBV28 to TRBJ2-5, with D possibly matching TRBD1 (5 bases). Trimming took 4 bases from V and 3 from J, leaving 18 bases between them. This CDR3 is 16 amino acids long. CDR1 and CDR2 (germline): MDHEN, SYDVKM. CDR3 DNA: TGTGCCAGCAGTTCGCGGTGGGGCAGCCTCGAAGAGACCCAGTACTTC. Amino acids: CASSSRWGSLEETQYF.

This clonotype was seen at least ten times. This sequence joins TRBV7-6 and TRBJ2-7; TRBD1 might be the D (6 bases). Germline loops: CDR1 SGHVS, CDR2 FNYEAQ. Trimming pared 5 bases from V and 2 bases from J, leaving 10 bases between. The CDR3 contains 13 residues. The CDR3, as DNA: TGTGCCAGCAGCCCCAGGGGCACCTACGAGCAGTACTTC. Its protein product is CASSPRGTYEQYF. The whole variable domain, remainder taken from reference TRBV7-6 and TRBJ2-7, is GAGVSQSPRYKVTKRGQDVALRCDPISGHVSLYWYRQALGQGPEFLTYFNYEAQQDKSGLPNDRFSAERPEGSISTLTIQRTEQRDSAMYRCASSPRGTYEQYFGPGTRLTVT.

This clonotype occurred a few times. The CDR3 DNA reads TGTGCCAGCAGCTCCCTGACAGGTCCTGGGGAGCAGTACTTC. Encoded protein: CASSSLTGPGEQYF. The V gene is TRBV4-2, the J gene TRBJ2-7; D may be TRBD1 (6 bases). The CDR3 covers 14 residues. Germline lookup yields CDR1 LGHNA and CDR2 YNFKEQ. Trimming took off 5 bases at V and 7 bases at J, with 18 bases between the two ends.

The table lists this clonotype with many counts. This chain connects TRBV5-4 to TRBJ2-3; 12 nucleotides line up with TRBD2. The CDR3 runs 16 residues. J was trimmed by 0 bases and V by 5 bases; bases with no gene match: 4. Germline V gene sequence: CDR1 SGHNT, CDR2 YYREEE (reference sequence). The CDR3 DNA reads TGTGCCAGCAGACCCGGGACTAGCGGGAGCACAGATACGCAGTATTTT. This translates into CASRPGTSGSTDTQYF.

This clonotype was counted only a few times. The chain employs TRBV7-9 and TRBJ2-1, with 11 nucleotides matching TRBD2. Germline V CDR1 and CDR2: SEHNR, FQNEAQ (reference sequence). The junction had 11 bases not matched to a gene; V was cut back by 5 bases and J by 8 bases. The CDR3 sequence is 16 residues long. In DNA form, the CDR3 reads TGTGCCAGCAGCACTAGGACTAGCGGGCCCTCGGATGAGCAGTTCTTC. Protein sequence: CASSTRTSGPSDEQFF.

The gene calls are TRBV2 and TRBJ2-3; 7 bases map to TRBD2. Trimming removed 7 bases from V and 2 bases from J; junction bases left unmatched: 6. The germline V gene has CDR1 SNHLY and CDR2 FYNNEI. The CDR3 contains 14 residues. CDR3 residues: CASNLAGITDTQYF. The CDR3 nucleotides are TGTGCCAGCAACTTAGCGGGTATCACAGATACGCAGTATTTT.

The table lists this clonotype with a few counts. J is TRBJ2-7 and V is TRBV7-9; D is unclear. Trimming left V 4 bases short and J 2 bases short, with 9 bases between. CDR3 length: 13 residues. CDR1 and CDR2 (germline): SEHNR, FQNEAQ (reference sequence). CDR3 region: CASSSKGPYEQYF. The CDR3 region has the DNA TGTGCCAGCAGCTCAAAAGGCCCCTACGAGCAGTACTTC.

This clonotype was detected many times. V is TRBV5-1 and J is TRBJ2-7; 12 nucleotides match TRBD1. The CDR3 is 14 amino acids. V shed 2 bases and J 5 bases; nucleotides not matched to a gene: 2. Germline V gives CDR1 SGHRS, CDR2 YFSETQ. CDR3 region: CASSFGTGGDEQYF. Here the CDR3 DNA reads TGCGCCAGCAGCTTTGGGACAGGGGGCGACGAGCAGTACTTC.

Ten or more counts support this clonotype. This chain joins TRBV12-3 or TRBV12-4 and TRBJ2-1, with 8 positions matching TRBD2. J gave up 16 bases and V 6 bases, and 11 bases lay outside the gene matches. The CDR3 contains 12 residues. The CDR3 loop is CASSRDERERFF. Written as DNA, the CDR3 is TGTGCCAGCAGCAGAGATGAGCGGGAGAGATTCTTC.